The subject of this entry is one T cell receptor (beta chain). This specimen comes from a study of blood T cell repertoires in COVID-19. The CDR3 has 14 amino acids. CDR1 LGHDT and CDR2 YNNKEL come from the germline V gene (reference sequence). V dropped 1 base and J dropped 1 base, with 7 bases sitting between them. Profiling relied on immunoSEQ multiplex PCR, and the TCRdb table lists in-frame clones only, not all of them. The data show about 250,000 clones, about 91% seen once. This chain uses TRBV3-1 (or the pseudogene TRBV3-2) with TRBJ1-1; weak D call: TRBD1 (5 bases). The clonotype originates from an elderly man with acute or convalescent COVID-19. Sequences were obtained from peripheral blood. The DNA of the CDR3 is TGTGCCAGCAGCCAAGGTCAGGGGAACACTGAAGCTTTCTTT. Translating gives CASSQGQGNTEAFF.